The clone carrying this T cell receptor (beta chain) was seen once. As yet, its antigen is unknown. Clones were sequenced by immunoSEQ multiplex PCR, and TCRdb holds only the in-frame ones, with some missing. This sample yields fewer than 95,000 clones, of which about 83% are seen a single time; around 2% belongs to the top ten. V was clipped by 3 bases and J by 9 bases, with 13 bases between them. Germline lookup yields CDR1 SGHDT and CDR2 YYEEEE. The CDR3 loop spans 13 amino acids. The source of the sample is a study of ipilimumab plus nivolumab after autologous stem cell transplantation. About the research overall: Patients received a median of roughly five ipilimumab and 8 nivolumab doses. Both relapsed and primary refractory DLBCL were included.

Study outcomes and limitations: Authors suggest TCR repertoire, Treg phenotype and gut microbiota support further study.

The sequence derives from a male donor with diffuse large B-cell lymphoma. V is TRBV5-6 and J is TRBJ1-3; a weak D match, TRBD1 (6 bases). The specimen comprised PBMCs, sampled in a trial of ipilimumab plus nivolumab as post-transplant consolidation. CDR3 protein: CASSWGTGSTIYF. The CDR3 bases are TGTGCCAGCAGCTGGGGTACAGGGTCCACCATATATTTT.